Each of the 20 T cell receptor beta chains below was sequenced from the same sample in a study of CD8+CD57+ T cells in acquired aplastic anemia. Genomic DNA served as template for TCR beta VDJ and CDR3 profiling. Each CDR3 protein is one row after TCRdb ran MiXCR on the reads. The profile shows about 210,000 distinct CDR3 sequences, about 37% of them singletons. Sequencing was done on a sample of sorted CD4+, CD8+, or CD8+CD57+ T cells (not recorded which) from PBMCs. Source of these receptors: a human donor in good health, serving as a control.

Concerning this clonotype itself: A much larger clone is a single base away; this may be a read error. The J gene is TRBJ1-5, the V gene TRBV10-3; no firm D call. The V end was cut by 10 bases, the J end by 6 bases, with 16 bases between. In germline, CDR1 is ENHRY, CDR2 SYGVKD. This CDR3 comprises 13 residues. CDR3 nucleotide sequence: TGTGCCACCTGTGTCGGAGGGTCTCAGCCCCAGCATTTT. This translates into CATCVGGSQPQHF.

This clonotype came up many times. The chain couples TRBV7-3 to TRBJ2-1, with TRBD2 matching 12 bases. The CDR3 runs to 16 residues. V shed 5 bases, J shed 4 bases, and the junction held 6 bases outside the gene matches. CDR1 and CDR2 from the germline V gene are SGHTA and FQGTGA. CDR3 loop: CASSNTGTSGYNEQFF. The CDR3 region has the DNA TGTGCCAGCAGCAATACCGGGACTAGCGGGTACAATGAGCAGTTCTTC.

This clonotype was found many times. The chain uses TRBV7-9 and TRBJ2-1; no clear D gene. From germline, CDR1 is SEHNR and CDR2 FQNEAQ (reference sequence). This CDR3 region has 14 residues. Trimming pared 3 bases from V and 0 bases from J, leaving 6 bases between. The CDR3 region is CASSLYSSYNEQFF. CDR3 DNA sequence: TGTGCCAGCAGCTTGTATAGCTCCTACAATGAGCAGTTCTTC.

This clonotype was detected ten times or more. The V gene is TRBV20-1, the J gene TRBJ1-1; a possible D gene is TRBD1 (6 bases). Trimming stripped 4 bases from V and 10 bases from J, with 16 bases between. This CDR3 is built from 12 residues. CDR1 is DFQATT, CDR2 SNEGSKA, per germline (reference sequence). The CDR3 DNA sequence: TGCAGTGCTACGGGGGGGGCGGCGCCAGCTTTCTTT. Amino acids: CSATGGAAPAFF.

This clonotype was detected only a few times. The chain has TRBV6-1 and TRBJ1-6; possibly TRBD1 for D (5 bases). With 5 bases removed from V and 2 bases from J, the gap between germline ends came to 16 bases. Germline lookup yields CDR1 MNHNS and CDR2 SASEGT. The CDR3 loop spans 17 amino acids. CDR3: CASSPRQNGPYNSPLHF. CDR3 bases: TGTGCCAGCAGTCCACGACAGAACGGCCCCTATAATTCACCCCTCCACTTT.

This clonotype was recorded at least ten times. The V and J genes are TRBV20-1 and TRBJ2-7; 9 positions match TRBD2. With 1 base clipped from V and 0 bases from J, the junction kept 7 bases outside the gene matches. The germline CDR1 and CDR2 sequences are DFQATT and SNEGSKA (reference sequence). CDR3 length: 16 residues. Here the CDR3 reads CSARGLAGWSSYEQYF. In DNA, the CDR3 is TGCAGTGCTAGAGGGCTAGCGGGGTGGAGCTCCTACGAGCAGTACTTC.

This clonotype has ten or more counts. The chain links TRBV7-3 to TRBJ2-5; the match to TRBD1 covers 7 bases. Trimming at V came to 5 bases and at J to 7 bases, leaving 10 bases not matched to a gene. There are 14 residues in the CDR3. Germline V lookup: CDR1 SGHTA, CDR2 FQGTGA. DNA for the CDR3: TGTGCCAGCAGCGAGGGGGCCGCAAGTCGGACCCAGTACTTC. Translating it yields CASSEGAASRTQYF.

The chain carries TRBV9 and TRBJ2-5; 8 nucleotides agree with TRBD2. The germline CDR1 and CDR2 sequences are SGDLS and YYNGEE. This CDR3 contains 15 residues. V shed 0 bases, J shed 2 bases, and the junction held 3 bases outside the gene matches. Written as DNA, the CDR3 is TGTGCCAGCAGCGTAGGAGCGGGGGTACAAGAGACCCAGTACTTC. Amino acids: CASSVGAGVQETQYF.

This clonotype was counted only a few times. It may be a read error: a sequence one base away is much more abundant. V usage is TRBV7-2 and J usage is TRBJ2-7, with D perhaps TRBD1 (6 bases). This CDR3 spans 14 amino acids. CDR1 is SGHTA and CDR2 is FQGNSA in the germline V gene. The CDR3 DNA reads TGTGCCAGCACACAGGGACGCGTCTCCTACGGGCAGTACTTC. This sequence encodes CASTQGRVSYGQYF. The full variable domain, its missing parts supplied by reference TRBV7-2 and TRBJ2-7, is GAGVSQSPSNKVTEKGKDVELRCDPISGHTALYWYRQSLGQGLEFLIYFQGNSAPDKSGLPSDRFSAERTGGSVSTLTIQRTQQEDSAVYLCASTQGRVSYGQYFGPGTRLTVT.

Worth noting for this clonotype: A much larger clonotype is one base distant, so this may be a read error. The chain has TRBV7-3 and TRBJ1-1; D is ambiguous. The CDR3 is made up of 12 amino acids. Germline V gene sequence: CDR1 SGHTA, CDR2 FQGTGA. The CDR3 spells CASGLDLTEAFF. Written as DNA, the CDR3 is TGTGCCAGCGGCTTAGACCTCACTGAAGCTTTCTTT.

This clonotype occurred once. The chain has TRBV20-1 and TRBJ2-7; 10 bases are shared with TRBD1. Trimming at V came to 6 bases and at J to 1 base, leaving 12 bases not matched to a gene. Germline V gene sequence: CDR1 DFQATT, CDR2 SNEGSKA (reference sequence). The CDR3 is 16 residues long. The CDR3 reads CSAPPGEGQGSYEQYF. CDR3 in DNA: TGCAGTGCCCCACCCGGCGAGGGACAGGGGTCCTACGAGCAGTACTTC.

This clonotype was detected ten times or more. The chain recombines TRBV5-5 with TRBJ2-3, with TRBD2 as a possible D gene (6 bases). The germline CDR1 and CDR2 sequences are SGHKS and YYEKEE (reference sequence). V was trimmed by 1 base and J by 6 bases, leaving 9 bases between them. The CDR3 sequence is 13 residues long. CDR3 coding DNA: TGTGCCAGCAGCTTGTTTGCGGGGGATACGCAGTATTTT. It specifies CASSLFAGDTQYF.

The J gene is TRBJ1-3, the V gene TRBV11-1, with D maybe TRBD1 (5 bases). The CDR3 covers 17 residues. The germline CDR1 and CDR2 sequences are SGHAT and FQDESV (reference sequence). V lost 5 bases and J lost 2, with 19 bases in between. Here the CDR3 DNA reads TGTGCCAGCAGCCCCGGGGCGTGGGCGAACCCTGGAAACACCATATATTTT. Translating gives CASSPGAWANPGNTIYF.

This clonotype showed up many times. The chain is built from TRBV4-1 and TRBJ2-7; D perhaps matches TRBD2 (5 bases). Germline V lookup: CDR1 MGHRA, CDR2 YSYEKL. CDR3 length: 13 amino acids. Trimming left V 6 bases short and J 5 bases short, with 14 bases between. The CDR3 spells CASSKPSRDEQYF. CDR3 DNA sequence: TGCGCCAGCAGTAAACCTTCGAGGGACGAGCAGTACTTC.

This clonotype was seen once. This sequence may be a read error, since a much larger clone differs from it by one base. The chain combines TRBV19 with TRBJ1-2; TRBD1 agrees at 8 bases. The germline V gene encodes CDR1 LNHDA and CDR2 SQIVND (reference sequence). This CDR3 is built from 16 residues. Here the CDR3 DNA reads TGTGCCGGTAGTATAGCGATTCAGGGGGCCTCCGAGGGCTACACCTTC. Translated: CAGSIAIQGASEGYTF.

This clonotype was counted ten times or more. The genes are TRBV11-1 and TRBJ2-2; TRBD1 matches at 7 bases. V lost 4 bases and J lost 2; bases outside the gene matches: 7. The germline V gene encodes CDR1 SGHAT and CDR2 FQDESV (reference sequence). The CDR3 runs to 16 residues. As DNA, the CDR3 is TGTGCCAGCAGCTCGATAGGGACAGTCAACACCGGGGAGCTGTTTTTT. It encodes CASSSIGTVNTGELFF. Using reference TRBV11-1 and TRBJ2-2 for the parts outside the CDR3, the full variable domain is EAEVAQSPRYKITEKSQAVAFWCDPISGHATLYWYRQILGQGPELLVQFQDESVVDDSQLPKDRFSAERLKGVDSTLKIQPAELGDSAMYLCASSSIGTVNTGELFFGEGSRLTVL.

This clonotype was seen repeatedly, ten times or more. The chain links TRBV30 to TRBJ1-5; TRBD1 is a possible D gene (5 bases). The V gene lost 1 base and the J gene lost 3 bases, with 7 bases spanning the gap. Germline V gene sequence: CDR1 GTSNPN, CDR2 SVGIG (reference sequence). The CDR3 is 13 amino acids. The CDR3 reads CAWSAGFNQPQHF. The DNA of the CDR3 is TGTGCCTGGAGTGCAGGGTTCAATCAGCCCCAGCATTTT.

CDR3 nucleotide sequence: TGTGCCAGTACAAGGGACAGGGGCCCTGAAGCTTTCTTT. Translated, it gives CASTRDRGPEAFF. The chain has TRBV19 and TRBJ1-1; 10 bases align to TRBD1. CDR3 length: 13 residues. Germline V gene data show CDR1 as LNHDA and CDR2 as SQIVND (reference sequence). The V gene end was trimmed by 7 bases and the J gene end by 6 bases; junction bases not matched to a gene: 5.

There are many counts of this clonotype. An end of the junction does not agree with germline; a read error may underlie this. The chain couples TRBV20-1 to TRBJ2-7; perhaps D is TRBD1 or TRBD2 (5 bases each). Germline-derived CDR1 and CDR2 are DFQATT and SNEGSKA (reference sequence). This CDR3 comprises 11 residues. CDR3 nucleotide sequence: TGCAGTGCTAGTGGAGTAGGACACGAGGGCTTC. Amino acid sequence: CSASGVGHEGF.

This clonotype was recorded at least ten times. The chain has TRBV12-3 or TRBV12-4 and TRBJ1-2; maybe TRBD1 (5 bases). V shed 5 bases and J shed 3 bases, with 10 bases lying between them. This CDR3 is 13 amino acids long. The CDR3 loop is CASSPQGYYGYTF. Written as DNA, the CDR3 is TGTGCCAGCAGTCCTCAGGGATACTATGGCTACACCTTC.